These 4 T cell receptor beta chains were sequenced from one sample in a study of cytomegalovirus exposure and HLA in healthy donors. 60 Vbeta and 13 Jbeta primers were used in PCR. Clones were sequenced by immunoSEQ multiplex PCR, and TCRdb holds only the in-frame ones, with some missing. The sample holds about 150,000 clones, about 64% seen once. The sample consisted of PBMCs. Receptors originate from a woman aged 60 to 75 in good health and CMV-seropositive.

The chain links TRBV7-2 to TRBJ1-2, with D perhaps matching TRBD1 (5 bases). Trimming removed 5 bases from V and 3 bases from J, with 16 bases in between. This CDR3 is 15 amino acids long. The V gene's germline CDR1 is SGHTA and CDR2 FQGNSA. The CDR3 DNA sequence: TGTGCCAGCAGCGCCTACGGAGGAGGGGACTATGGCTACACCTTC. It specifies CASSAYGGGDYGYTF.

The chain has TRBV5-1 and TRBJ2-5; tentative D call: TRBD2 (5 bases). The CDR3 is made up of 16 amino acids. Between the trimmed V and J ends, which lost 5 bases and 1 base, there was a span of 18 bases. Germline lookup yields CDR1 SGHRS and CDR2 YFSETQ. The CDR3 reads CASRFGSEASQETQYF. The DNA of the CDR3 is TGCGCCAGCAGATTCGGGTCGGAGGCGAGCCAAGAGACCCAGTACTTC.

CDR3 sequence reads: CASSYGREASQETQYF. In DNA form, the CDR3 reads TGTGCCAGCAGTTACGGGCGGGAGGCGAGCCAAGAGACCCAGTACTTC. J is TRBJ2-5 and V is TRBV6-6; 8 bases match TRBD2. The CDR3 runs to 16 residues. Germline V lookup: CDR1 MNHNY, CDR2 SVGAGI (reference sequence). The junction had 6 bases not matched to a gene; V was cut back by 2 bases and J by 1 base.

This clone was seen more than once but under ten times. The chain is built from TRBV7-9 and TRBJ1-4, with 9 bases identical to TRBD1. CDR1 and CDR2 from the germline V gene are SEHNR and FQNEAQ (reference sequence). V gave up 1 base and J gave up 8 bases; unmatched junction bases: 8. The CDR3 consists of 16 residues. The CDR3 loop is CASSLEATGGSEKLFF. The CDR3 bases are TGTGCCAGCAGCTTAGAAGCGACAGGGGGGTCGGAAAAACTGTTTTTT.